The present entry profiles one TCR beta chain with its context. What it recognizes is unknown. For approximately 10 days, around 10^5 sorted CD4+ cells grew with T cell-depleted PBMCs and CEF. This entry is derived from a study of CD4 T cells in relation to SARS-CoV-2 and coronaviruses. Looking at the study overall: ViraFEST: approximately nine-day antigen culture of PBMCs, then TCR beta CDR3 sequencing.

The CDR3 is 15 amino acids. V was shortened by 6 bases and J by 2 bases, with 13 bases between the two germline ends. Germline lookup yields CDR1 MDHEN and CDR2 SYDVKM. Measured with immunoSEQ multiplex PCR; TCRdb has only the in-frame clones, and not every one. Counted here are around 40,000 clones, 84% occurring once; the ten biggest clones make up less than 1.5%. J is TRBJ2-2 and V is TRBV28; D is ambiguous. The sequenced sample was naive CD4+ T cells from PBMCs, cultured in vitro. Indicated subset: naive CD4+ T cells isolated by negative enrichment. The sequence was collected from an adult with COVID-19. CDR3 coding DNA: TGTGCCAGCAGGCGACTCACAGTTAACACCGGGGAGCTGTTTTTT. Its translation: CASRRLTVNTGELFF.